Detailed here is one T cell receptor (beta chain). CDR1 MGHRA and CDR2 YSYEKL come from the germline V gene. The junction had 19 bases not matched to a gene; V was cut back by 1 base and J by 5 bases. The CDR3 consists of 20 residues. These data are taken from a study of cytomegalovirus exposure and HLA in healthy donors. In the study overall: Of the donors genotyped, several hundred in all, around 76% fell in the Caucasian-associated ancestry cluster.

The PCR was carried out with 60 Vbeta primers and 13 Jbeta primers. TCRdb's copy holds only in-frame clones and misses some; the assay was immunoSEQ multiplex PCR. The sample yields some 140,000 clones, around 79% seen once. This clonotype originated in a female donor in good health and CMV-seronegative. The specimen sequenced was PBMCs. The chain is built from TRBV4-1 and TRBJ2-3, with TRBD2 matching 9 bases. DNA of the CDR3: TGCGCCAGCAGCCAAGGAGCACAAGGGGTCGGGCGGGAGGGTGGAGATACGCAGTATTTT. Amino acids: CASSQGAQGVGREGGDTQYF.